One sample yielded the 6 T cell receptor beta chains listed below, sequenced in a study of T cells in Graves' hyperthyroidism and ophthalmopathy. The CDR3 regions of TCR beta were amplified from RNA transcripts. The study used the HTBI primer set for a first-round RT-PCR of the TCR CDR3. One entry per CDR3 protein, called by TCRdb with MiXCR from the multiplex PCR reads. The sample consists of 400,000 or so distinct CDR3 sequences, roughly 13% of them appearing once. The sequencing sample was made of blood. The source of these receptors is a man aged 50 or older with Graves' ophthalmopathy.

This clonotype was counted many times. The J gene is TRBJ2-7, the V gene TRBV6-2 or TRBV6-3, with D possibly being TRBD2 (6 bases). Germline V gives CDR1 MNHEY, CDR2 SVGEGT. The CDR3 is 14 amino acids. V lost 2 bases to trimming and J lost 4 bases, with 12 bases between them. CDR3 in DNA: TGTGCCAGCAGTTACAACCAGCGGGTTTACGAGCAGTACTTC. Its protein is CASSYNQRVYEQYF.

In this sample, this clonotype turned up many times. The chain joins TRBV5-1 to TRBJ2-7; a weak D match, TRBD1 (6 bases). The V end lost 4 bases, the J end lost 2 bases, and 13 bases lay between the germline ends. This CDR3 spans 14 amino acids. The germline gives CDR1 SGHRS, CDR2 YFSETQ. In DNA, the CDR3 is TGCGCCAGCAGCGCATACAGGGACACCTACGAGCAGTACTTC. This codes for CASSAYRDTYEQYF.

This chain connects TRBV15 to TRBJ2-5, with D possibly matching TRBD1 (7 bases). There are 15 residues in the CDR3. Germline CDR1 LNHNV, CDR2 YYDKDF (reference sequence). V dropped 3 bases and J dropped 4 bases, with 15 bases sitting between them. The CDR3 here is CATSSGAGGGETQYF. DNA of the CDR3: TGTGCCACCAGCAGTGGGGCAGGGGGAGGAGAGACCCAGTACTTC.

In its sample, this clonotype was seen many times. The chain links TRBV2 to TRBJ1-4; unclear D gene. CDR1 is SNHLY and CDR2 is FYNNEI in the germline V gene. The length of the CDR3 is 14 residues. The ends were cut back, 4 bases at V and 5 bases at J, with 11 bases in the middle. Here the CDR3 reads CASSGHGGNEKLFF. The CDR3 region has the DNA TGTGCCAGCAGTGGACACGGTGGAAATGAAAAACTGTTTTTT. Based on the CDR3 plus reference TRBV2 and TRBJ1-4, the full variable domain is EPEVTQTPSHQVTQMGQEVILRCVPISNHLYFYWYRQILGQKVEFLVSFYNNEISEKSEIFDDQFSVERPDGSNFTLKIRSTKLEDSAMYFCASSGHGGNEKLFFGSGTQLSVL.

The CDR3 bases are TGCGCCAGCAGTGAGTCGGGTGGGACAGGATCAAATGGCTACACCTTC. Translation: CASSESGGTGSNGYTF. The V gene is TRBV10-2, the J gene TRBJ1-2; 8 bases fit TRBD1. The CDR3 is 16 residues long. The germline V gene encodes CDR1 WSHSY and CDR2 SAAADI. The junction had 9 bases not matched to a gene; V was cut back by 0 bases and J by 6 bases.

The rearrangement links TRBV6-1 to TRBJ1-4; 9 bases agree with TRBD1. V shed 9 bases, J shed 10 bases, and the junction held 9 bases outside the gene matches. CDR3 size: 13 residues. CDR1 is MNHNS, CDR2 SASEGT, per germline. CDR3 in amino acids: CASRQGVMRKLFF. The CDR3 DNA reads TGTGCCAGTCGACAGGGGGTTATGAGAAAACTGTTTTTT.